What follows are 20 T cell receptor beta chains derived from one specimen sequenced in a study of molecular identifiers for immune sequencing clone quantification (dated by TCRdb to the late 2010s). The method behind the library was PCR. These reads were obtained on an Illumina HiSeq 4000. TCRdb ran its own pipeline on the public reads, namely fastp trimming at Q25 and MiXCR clone calling, and kept in-frame beta chains. Rows are combined by CDR3 protein, so each entry shows the most common genes and DNA. This sample gives about 640,000 distinct CDR3 sequences in total; 20% of them show up just once. The top ten constitute 0.85% of the sample. The source material was naive CD8+ T cells from blood, with Jurkat cell RNA spiked in. Interpreted using the paper, the cell subset or site label stands for: FACS-sorted CD8+CD4-CCR7+CD45RA+ naive T cells. The receptors stem from a human donor in good health. Some libraries in this study had Jurkat cell RNA spiked in.

This clonotype was counted many times. The chain carries TRBV2 and TRBJ1-2; TRBD1 might be the D (6 bases). This CDR3 region has 13 residues. CDR1 is SNHLY and CDR2 is FYNNEI in the germline V gene. V gave up 8 bases and J gave up 2 bases, with 12 bases separating them. CDR3 residues: CASLTGSNYGYTF. The CDR3 DNA reads as TGTGCCAGCCTCACAGGGTCGAACTATGGCTACACCTTC.

The genes are TRBV5-6 and TRBJ2-2, with D uncertain. Germline lookup yields CDR1 SGHDT and CDR2 YYEEEE. V lost 0 bases, J lost 0 bases, and 9 bases lay in between. This CDR3 contains 16 residues. Here the CDR3 reads CASSLVQLANTGELFF. In DNA form, the CDR3 reads TGTGCCAGCAGCTTGGTACAGCTAGCGAACACCGGGGAGCTGTTTTTT.

This clonotype was recorded a few times. The rearrangement links TRBV28 to TRBJ2-1, with unresolved D. The CDR3 contains 15 residues. In germline, CDR1 is MDHEN, CDR2 SYDVKM. Trimming shortened V by 5 bases and J by 15 bases, and 26 bases separated the two germline ends. The CDR3 sequence is CASSEIPRAPVVLFF. Here the CDR3 DNA reads TGTGCCAGCAGTGAAATTCCCCGGGCGCCCGTAGTTCTGTTCTTC.

The sample holds a few counts of this clonotype. The chain combines TRBV4-1 with TRBJ2-7, with 11 bases aligning to TRBD1. The CDR3 has 18 amino acids. Germline assignment: CDR1 MGHRA and CDR2 YSYEKL. V gave up 0 bases and J gave up 1 base; unmatched junction bases: 8. The CDR3, as DNA: TGCGCCAGCAGCCAAGACCCACCCGGGACAGGGGGATCCTACGAGCAGTACTTC. Its translation is CASSQDPPGTGGSYEQYF.

This clonotype appeared many times. The rearrangement joins TRBV7-6 to TRBJ2-2; TRBD1 matches at 8 bases. Per the germline V gene, CDR1 is SGHVS and CDR2 is FNYEAQ. V was pared by 1 base and J by 1 base, with 8 bases of the junction left unmatched. The CDR3 consists of 18 residues. Here the CDR3 reads CASSLGEQGARNTGELFF. The CDR3 coding sequence is TGTGCCAGCAGCTTAGGGGAGCAGGGGGCAAGGAACACCGGGGAGCTGTTTTTT.

This clonotype was seen ten or more times. The J gene is TRBJ1-1, the V gene TRBV6-2 or TRBV6-3; 7 bases match TRBD1. Germline lookup yields CDR1 MNHEY and CDR2 SVGEGT. With 2 bases clipped from V and 0 bases from J, the junction kept 12 bases outside the gene matches. The CDR3 is 18 amino acids. This chain's CDR3 is CASSYASGTELVNTEAFF. CDR3 bases: TGTGCCAGCAGTTACGCCTCCGGGACAGAGTTGGTGAACACTGAAGCTTTCTTT.

This clonotype has a single count. A much bigger clone sits one base away, suggesting this may be a read error. This chain links TRBV2 with TRBJ2-3; no definite D call. Germline V CDR1 and CDR2: SNHLY, FYNNEI. V was trimmed by 1 base and J by 0 bases, leaving 11 bases between them. The CDR3 contains 16 residues. CDR3 DNA sequence: TGTGCCAGCAGTGAAGGGGTAATCATTAGCACAGATACGCAGTATTTT. Residues: CASSEGVIISTDTQYF. Full variable domain (missing parts from reference TRBV2 and TRBJ2-3): EPEVTQTPSHQVTQMGQEVILRCVPISNHLYFYWYRQILGQKVEFLVSFYNNEISEKSEIFDDQFSVERPDGSNFTLKIRSTKLEDSAMYFCASSEGVIISTDTQYFGPGTRLTVL.

This clonotype has a count of ten or more. The chain uses TRBV4-3 and TRBJ1-6, with TRBD1 as a possible D gene (5 bases). Germline V gives CDR1 LGHNA, CDR2 YSLEER. The CDR3 consists of 16 residues. Trimming left V 2 bases short and J 8 bases short, with 16 bases between. The CDR3, as DNA: TGCGCCAGCAGCCAAAACCTCCGGGACCCGGATTCACCCCTCCACTTT. Its translation is CASSQNLRDPDSPLHF.

Ten or more counts support this clonotype. The V and J genes are TRBV27 and TRBJ1-5; D is unresolved. The CDR3 covers 14 residues. Trimming took off 1 base at V and 3 bases at J, with 7 bases between the two ends. Per germline, CDR1 MNHEY and CDR2 SMNVEV (reference sequence). The CDR3: CASSLWGPNQPQHF. The CDR3 DNA reads as TGTGCCAGCAGTTTATGGGGTCCCAATCAGCCCCAGCATTTT.

This clonotype was recorded many times. The chain joins TRBV21-1 to TRBJ2-2. TRBV21-1 constitutes a pseudogene. This CDR3 has 11 residues. CDR3 DNA sequence: TGTGCCAGCGTTGGCACCGGGGAGCTGTTTTTT. Translating it yields CASVGTGELFF.

This clonotype came up a few times. CDR3 nucleotides: TGCGCCAGCAGCCCCGAGGCAGGGAACTATGGCTACACCTTC. This translates into CASSPEAGNYGYTF. The chain couples TRBV4-1 to TRBJ1-2, with D perhaps TRBD1 (5 bases). This CDR3 is 14 amino acids long. With 4 bases removed from V and 2 bases from J, the gap between germline ends came to 11 bases. CDR1 and CDR2 (germline): MGHRA, YSYEKL.

This clonotype was seen at least ten times. The chain recombines TRBV14 with TRBJ2-7; D is possibly TRBD1 (6 bases). The CDR3 has 14 amino acids. Germline V gene lookup returns CDR1 SGHDN and CDR2 FVKESK. V dropped 1 base and J dropped 2 bases, with 9 bases sitting between them. In DNA, the CDR3 is TGTGCCAGCAGCCAAGCGAACAGGGCCTACGAGCAGTACTTC. This sequence encodes CASSQANRAYEQYF.

Concerning this clonotype itself: With a much larger clone just one base away, this may be a read error. This sequence joins TRBV7-9 and TRBJ2-2; D tentatively reads TRBD1 or TRBD2 (5 bases each). Germline-derived CDR1 and CDR2 are SEHNR and FQNEAQ (reference sequence). This CDR3 comprises 14 residues. CDR3: CASSLMTVTGVLFF. In DNA form, the CDR3 reads TGTGCCAGCAGCTTAATGACAGTCACCGGGGTGCTGTTTTTT.

This clonotype has ten or more counts. V gene TRBV10-3 combines with J gene TRBJ2-7; tentatively, D is TRBD1 (5 bases). The CDR3 runs to 13 residues. Germline CDR1 reads ENHRY; CDR2 reads SYGVKD. Trimming removed 0 bases at V and 5 bases at J, with 8 bases between. DNA for the CDR3: TGTGCCATCAGTGAGTCCCCACAGGACGAGCAGTACTTC. Its translation: CAISESPQDEQYF.

This clonotype occurred many times. The rearrangement links TRBV6-2 or TRBV6-3 to TRBJ2-2; D unresolved. Looked up from germline, CDR1 is MNHEY and CDR2 is SVGEGT. V lost 2 bases and J 1 base, leaving 11 bases between the germline ends. CDR3 length: 16 amino acids. CDR3 amino acids: CASSYEINLNTGELFF. CDR3 bases: TGTGCCAGCAGTTACGAGATTAATCTGAACACCGGGGAGCTGTTTTTT.

For this clonotype: No conserved phenylalanine or tryptophan is present at the end of the CDR3, so a read error is the likely explanation. The chain employs TRBV25-1 and TRBJ1-1; D is possibly TRBD1 (5 bases). CDR1 is MGHDK, CDR2 SYGVNS, per germline. V lost 8 bases and J 0 bases, leaving 7 bases between the germline ends. This CDR3 contains 12 residues. CDR3 loop: CASRGMNTEAFL. Written as DNA, the CDR3 is TGTGCCAGCCGGGGCATGAACACTGAAGCTTTCCTT.

Turning to this clonotype: Just one base apart from a much larger clone, this may be a read error. The rearrangement uses TRBV9 and TRBJ2-5; TRBD2 agrees at 8 bases. This CDR3 has 16 residues. CDR1 and CDR2 from the germline V gene are SGDLS and YYNGEE. The CDR3 sequence: CAGSGPAGVPQETQYF. As DNA, the CDR3 is TGTGCCGGCAGCGGCCCAGCGGGGGTCCCCCAAGAGACCCAGTACTTC.

A word on this clonotype: This may arise from a read error, as a much more abundant clone is one base away. V usage is TRBV27 and J usage is TRBJ1-1; D not resolved. There are 15 residues in the CDR3. From germline, CDR1 is MNHEY and CDR2 SMNVEV (reference sequence). Here the CDR3 DNA reads TGTGCCAGCAGAGGAGTGACTAGCATGAACACTGGAGCTTTCTTT. Its protein is CASRGVTSMNTGAFF.

This clonotype came up many times. The chain employs TRBV9 and TRBJ2-7, with D possibly matching TRBD1 (6 bases). The CDR3 runs 16 residues. Germline-derived CDR1 and CDR2 are SGDLS and YYNGEE. V gave up 2 bases and J gave up 2 bases, with 17 bases separating them. The CDR3 region has the DNA TGTGCCAGCAGCGTGACAGGACAAGTACAAGCCTACGAGCAGTACTTC. Its translation is CASSVTGQVQAYEQYF.

About this clonotype itself: A clone one base away is much larger, so this may be a read error. The rearrangement joins TRBV27 to TRBJ2-7; 9 bases are shared with TRBD2. The CDR3 loop spans 15 amino acids. V gave up 7 bases and J gave up 8 bases; unmatched junction bases: 15. The V gene's germline CDR1 is MNHEY and CDR2 SMNVEV (reference sequence). CDR3 sequence reads: CASTLSASGKYQQYF. In DNA form, the CDR3 reads TGTGCCAGCACCCTCAGCGCTAGCGGGAAGTACCAGCAGTACTTC.